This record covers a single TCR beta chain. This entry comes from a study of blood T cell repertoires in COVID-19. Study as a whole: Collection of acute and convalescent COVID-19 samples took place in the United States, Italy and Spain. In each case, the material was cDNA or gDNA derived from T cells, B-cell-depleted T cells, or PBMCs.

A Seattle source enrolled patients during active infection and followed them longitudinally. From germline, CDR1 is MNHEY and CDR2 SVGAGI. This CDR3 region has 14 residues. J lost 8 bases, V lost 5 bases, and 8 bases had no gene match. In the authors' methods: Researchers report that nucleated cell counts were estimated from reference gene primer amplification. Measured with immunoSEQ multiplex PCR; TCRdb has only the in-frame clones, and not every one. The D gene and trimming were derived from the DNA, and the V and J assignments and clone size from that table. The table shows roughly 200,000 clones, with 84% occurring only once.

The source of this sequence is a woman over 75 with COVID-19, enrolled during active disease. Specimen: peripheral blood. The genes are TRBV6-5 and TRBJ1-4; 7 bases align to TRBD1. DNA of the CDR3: TGTGCCAGCAGTACCCGACAGGGACGGGAAAAACTGTTTTTT. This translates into CASSTRQGREKLFF.